Detailed here is one T cell receptor beta chain. No antigen is known for it. The data originate from a study of OX40 agonist ivuxolimab in advanced cancers. Across the whole study: Ivuxolimab is a fully human IgG2 antibody that activates OX40 (CD134). Overall study results and limits: At doses 0.1 to 3.0 mg/kg, CD4+ and CD8+ clones expanded. Certain nonresponding patients likewise had low normalized T-cell clonal expansion.

This table comes from immunoSEQ multiplex PCR, and its TCRdb copy is limited to in-frame clones, with some not included. Counted here are tens of thousands of clones, approximately 88% occurring once; the ten biggest clones make up around 18%. This CDR3 has 17 amino acids. In germline, CDR1 is SGHAT, CDR2 FQNNGV. The V gene end was trimmed by 1 base and the J gene end by 11 bases; junction bases not matched to a gene: 12. The sample was CD4+ or CD8+ T cells sorted from blood, taken in a trial of the OX40 agonist ivuxolimab. The V gene is TRBV11-2, the J gene TRBJ2-3; 13 bases agree with TRBD2. The receptor's source is an adult with an advanced solid tumor such as melanoma, head and neck, liver or kidney cancer. The CDR3 protein is CASSLGTSGGLGEKQYF. CDR3 sequence (DNA): TGTGCCAGCAGCTTAGGGACTAGCGGGGGTCTGGGCGAGAAGCAGTATTTT.